The 26 T cell receptor beta chains below come from one sample, sequenced in a study of CXCR3-negative and CXCR3-positive naive CD8 T cells. Through 5' RACE with UMI labels, the TRB cDNA libraries were prepared. No DNA is given; TCRdb re-called the 5' RACE reads and lists each CDR3 protein once. In all, the sample yields about 90,000 distinct CDR3 sequences. The sequenced material came from naive CXCR3- CD8+ T cells from blood. Subset defined: CD45RO-CCR7+CD27+CD95- naive CD8+ T cells lacking CXCR3 (TNR3-). These receptors all stem from a human donor in good health. Some clones in this sample may be carry-over from other donors' samples.

The J gene is TRBJ2-5, the V gene TRBV29-1; there is no DNA to check the TCRdb D call of TRBD2. The CDR3 length is 13 residues. The germline V gene encodes CDR1 SQVTM and CDR2 ANQGSEA. The CDR3 protein is CSVSGLVGETQYF.

The chain couples TRBV18 to TRBJ2-6. CDR1 KGHSH and CDR2 LQKENI come from the germline V gene. This CDR3 has 14 amino acids. This CDR3 reads CASSPPSGANVLTF.

This chain connects TRBV7-8 to TRBJ2-5; there is no DNA to check the TCRdb D call of TRBD2. Germline loops: CDR1 SGHVS, CDR2 FQNEAQ. The CDR3 is made up of 17 amino acids. The CDR3 spells CASSQPGLARYQETQYF.

The gene calls are TRBV14 and TRBJ2-3. Germline assignment: CDR1 SGHDN and CDR2 FVKESK. There are 14 residues in the CDR3. The CDR3 loop reads CASSQDHPPDTQYF. Together with reference TRBV14 and TRBJ2-3, the CDR3 gives the full variable domain: EAGVTQFPSHSVIEKGQTVTLRCDPISGHDNLYWYRRVMGKEIKFLLHFVKESKQDESGMPNNRFLAERTGGTYSTLKVQPAELEDSGVYFCASSQDHPPDTQYFGPGTRLTVL.

The chain couples TRBV7-9 to TRBJ2-7; TCRdb's assignment of TRBD1 cannot be checked, as there is no DNA. Germline V gene lookup returns CDR1 SEHNR and CDR2 FQNEAQ (reference sequence). This CDR3 comprises 13 residues. CDR3 in amino acids: CASSRPPDRTQYF.

The chain employs TRBV9 and TRBJ2-2; TCRdb names TRBD1, which stays unverified in the absence of DNA. Germline loops: CDR1 SGDLS, CDR2 YYNGEE. The CDR3 contains 16 residues. The CDR3 here is CASSVEGEWSAGELFF.

The chain employs TRBV10-3 and TRBJ1-1. This CDR3 comprises 14 residues. Germline CDR1 ENHRY, CDR2 SYGVKD. CDR3: CAISAQTANTEAFF.

This chain links TRBV29-1 with TRBJ2-7; the TCRdb D gene call, TRBD2, has no DNA to confirm it. Germline CDR1 is SQVTM and CDR2 is ANQGSEA. The CDR3 extends over 13 amino acids. The CDR3 loop is CSVGTSGRYEQYF.

V is TRBV5-6 and J is TRBJ2-1. The germline V gene has CDR1 SGHDT and CDR2 YYEEEE. The CDR3 contains 12 residues. CDR3 residues: CASSAISAEQFF.

The chain combines TRBV20-1 with TRBJ1-2; the D gene TCRdb calls, TRBD1, cannot be checked with no DNA. The germline gives CDR1 DFQATT, CDR2 SNEGSKA (reference sequence). This CDR3 is 14 amino acids long. CDR3 in amino acids: CSASGTGVRYGYTF.

The chain joins TRBV14 to TRBJ2-5. This CDR3 region has 15 residues. Germline CDR1 is SGHDN and CDR2 is FVKESK. The CDR3 here is CASSQGIGTEETQYF.

V and J are TRBV7-9 and TRBJ1-1; the TCRdb D gene call, TRBD1, has no DNA to confirm it. Germline CDR1 and CDR2: SEHNR and FQNEAQ (reference sequence). The CDR3 consists of 16 residues. The CDR3 loop is CASSFPDRGKDTEAFF.

This chain joins TRBV12-3 or TRBV12-4 and TRBJ2-1; checking the TCRdb D call of TRBD2 is not possible without DNA. This CDR3 comprises 14 residues. The CDR3 is CASRTSGSLNEQFF.

This sequence joins TRBV12-3 or TRBV12-4 and TRBJ2-7; the D call from TCRdb, TRBD2, cannot be confirmed without DNA. CDR3 length: 12 amino acids. Here the CDR3 reads CATGLAGYEQYF.

V gene TRBV3-1 combines with J gene TRBJ2-1; TCRdb lists TRBD2, though no DNA is available to test this call. Germline V CDR1 and CDR2: LGHDT, YNNKEL (reference sequence). This CDR3 is 19 amino acids long. The CDR3 protein is CASSQHEASGRDSYNEQFF.

The CDR3 region is CSVGGTGQYNEQFF. The rearrangement joins TRBV29-1 to TRBJ2-1; TCRdb's D call of TRBD1 is untestable without DNA. Germline CDR1 is SQVTM and CDR2 is ANQGSEA. The length of the CDR3 is 14 residues.

The chain is built from TRBV6-1 and TRBJ2-1; TCRdb outputs TRBD2, but without DNA this stays unchecked. CDR1 and CDR2 from the germline V gene are MNHNS and SASEGT. CDR3 length: 13 amino acids. The chain's CDR3 is CASGLADYNEQFF.

The rearrangement uses TRBV27 and TRBJ1-1; TCRdb's D call, TRBD1, is unchecked because there is no DNA. This CDR3 region has 13 residues. CDR1 MNHEY and CDR2 SMNVEV come from the germline V gene (reference sequence). CDR3 region: CASSIQGGAEAFF.

The chain employs TRBV29-1 and TRBJ2-3; TCRdb's D call of TRBD2 is untestable without DNA. This CDR3 region has 15 residues. Germline CDR1 SQVTM, CDR2 ANQGSEA. CDR3 amino acids: CSAKLSRDNTDTQYF.

The rearrangement joins TRBV12-3 or TRBV12-4 to TRBJ2-2. CDR3 length: 16 amino acids. CDR3 in amino acids: CASSLNPLSRSGELFF.

The chain combines TRBV14 with TRBJ2-7; TCRdb returns TRBD1, unconfirmable since there is no DNA. CDR3 length: 14 residues. Germline-derived CDR1 and CDR2 are SGHDN and FVKESK. The CDR3 is CASSQWTGTNEQYF. Variable domain in full (rest from reference TRBV14 and TRBJ2-7): EAGVTQFPSHSVIEKGQTVTLRCDPISGHDNLYWYRRVMGKEIKFLLHFVKESKQDESGMPNNRFLAERTGGTYSTLKVQPAELEDSGVYFCASSQWTGTNEQYFGPGTRLTVT.

This rearrangement joins TRBV7-9 to TRBJ1-2; no DNA is available, so the TRBD1 call from TCRdb remains unchecked. Germline CDR1 is SEHNR and CDR2 is FQNEAQ (reference sequence). This CDR3 has 15 residues. The CDR3 protein is CASSSMAGANYGYTF. Combining the CDR3 with reference TRBV7-9 and TRBJ1-2 gives the whole variable domain DTGVSQNPRHKITKRGQNVTFRCDPISEHNRLYWYRQTLGQGPEFLTYFQNEAQLEKSRLLSDRFSAERPKGSFSTLEIQRTEQGDSAMYLCASSSMAGANYGYTFGSGTRLTVV.

The chain carries TRBV15 and TRBJ1-2; the D call of TRBD1 rests on TCRdb alone, since no DNA is present to check it. Germline CDR1 and CDR2: LNHNV and YYDKDF (reference sequence). The CDR3 is 14 amino acids. The CDR3 spells CATSTRQGHYGYTF.

V is TRBV29-1 and J is TRBJ2-2; the TRBD1 assignment by TCRdb is unverifiable without DNA. The CDR3 spans 16 residues. The germline CDR1 and CDR2 sequences are SQVTM and ANQGSEA. The CDR3 sequence is CSVENMASGEDGELFF.

The rearrangement links TRBV11-2 to TRBJ2-7; absent DNA, TCRdb's TRBD1 call cannot be checked. There are 14 residues in the CDR3. Germline V gene lookup returns CDR1 SGHAT and CDR2 FQNNGV. This CDR3 is CASSFGGFGYEQYF.

The chain couples TRBV4-3 to TRBJ2-7. CDR3 length: 14 residues. The germline CDR1 and CDR2 sequences are LGHNA and YSLEER. CDR3 protein: CASSRGLADYEQYF.